This T cell receptor (beta chain) came from a study of blood T cell repertoires in COVID-19 (dated by TCRdb to the early 2020s). At the level of the whole study: Samples from collaborators originated in the United States, Italy and Spain and spanned both the acute and convalescent phases of COVID-19. A de-identified subject ID, COVID-19 status, age in years and sex were almost always included in the sample metadata. Samples came from the ongoing ImmuneRACE study (first 160 participants) plus 1,254 subjects from 6 global collaborators. The repertoires were released in a freely available public database meant as a resource for research on the immune response to SARS-CoV-2. Deeply sampled blood TCRbeta repertoires from subjects exposed to, actively infected with, or recovered from COVID-19 were included in the dataset. The prospective study material was composed of cDNA or gDNA derived from T cells, B-cell-depleted T cells, or PBMCs. Where available, HLA class I and class II types were obtained from metadata supplied by the sample provider rather than from assay-based typing.

Study-wide findings and limitations: The amount of clinical and demographic metadata varied by source and participant and was provided uncurated.

The collaborating institutions used their own protocols to collect whole blood in K2EDTA tubes. For TCRbeta analysis, collaborators shipped samples as frozen whole blood, isolated PBMCs, or DNA extracted from either of those sample types. TCRbeta CDR3 regions were amplified from genomic DNA by means of the immunoSEQ Assay, a bias-controlled multiplex PCR. Concerning the study's data processing: The number of nucleated cells in each sample was estimated from the amplification of reference gene primers within the assay. To quantify the absolute abundance of each unique TCRbeta CDR3 rearrangement, sequence reads were collapsed and filtered. For each sample, productive Simpson clonality was calculated as the square root of Simpson's diversity index over productive rearrangements. TCRdb holds this immuneACCESS table with in-frame rearrangements only. Some clones are missing; in checked studies, unresolved V genes explain under half, and the rest has no known cause. V and J calls and clone size come straight from that table; D and trimming were deduced from the DNA. For this sample the table gives roughly 120,000 clones, of which 70% to 90% were detected only once. The ten largest clones capture roughly 1.4% of the sample.

In the case of this clone: It lacks a known antigen. Within one base of it there is no much larger clone, and no base qualities were kept.

The CDR3 goes from the cysteine to the phenylalanine over 16 residues. Only the CDR3 region is kept as DNA, spanning 48 bases read in frame from base 1. The germline V gene yields KGHSH for CDR1 and LQKENI for CDR2. Trimming at the junction amounts to 3 bases on V and 8 bases on J, and the germline ends lie 20 bases apart. Specimen: peripheral blood. This receptor was taken from a man between 40 and 49 years old with acute or convalescent COVID-19. The sequence joins TRBV18 to TRBJ2-1, and possibly TRBD1, on 6 matching bases. The nucleotide sequence reads TGTGCCAGCTCACCTCCCCCAGGGGCCGAGGGTGATGAGCAGTTCTTC. It specifies CASSPPPGAEGDEQFF.